These 6 T cell receptor beta chains were sequenced from one sample in a study of control samples from healthy donors and cancer patients. Clones were sequenced by immunoSEQ multiplex PCR, and TCRdb holds only the in-frame ones, with some missing. The sample lists roughly 50,000 clones; around 95% were seen once. The sequenced sample consisted of blood. The origin of the receptors is a woman in her 30s in good health.

This chain uses TRBV30 with TRBJ1-1; D remains unclear. Trimming cost V 4 bases and J 5 bases, with 11 bases left between them. There are 12 residues in the CDR3. Looked up from germline, CDR1 is GTSNPN and CDR2 is SVGIG (reference sequence). CDR3 region: CAWNNDWTEAFF. CDR3 coding DNA: TGTGCCTGGAATAACGACTGGACTGAAGCTTTCTTT.

The CDR3 reads CASSSYRESSYEQYF. Written as DNA, the CDR3 is TGTGCCAGCAGTTCATACAGGGAAAGCTCCTACGAGCAGTACTTC. This chain connects TRBV28 to TRBJ2-7; the D gene is possibly TRBD1 (6 bases). V dropped 4 bases and J dropped 0 bases, with 13 bases sitting between them. CDR3 length: 15 residues. CDR1 and CDR2 (germline): MDHEN, SYDVKM.

V and J are TRBV2 and TRBJ2-1; D perhaps matches TRBD2 (5 bases). The germline V gene encodes CDR1 SNHLY and CDR2 FYNNEI. Trimming stripped 4 bases from V and 8 bases from J, with 15 bases between. The CDR3 totals 14 residues. The CDR3, as DNA: TGTGCCAGCAGTGGCGACAACACTAGTCATGAGCAGTTCTTC. Its translation: CASSGDNTSHEQFF.

The chain links TRBV2 to TRBJ1-6; weak D call: TRBD1 (6 bases). Trimming left V 5 bases short and J 9 bases short, with 11 bases between. The CDR3 sequence is 13 residues long. Germline values: CDR1 SNHLY, CDR2 FYNNEI. CDR3 protein: CASSKRTVSPLHF. The CDR3, as DNA: TGTGCCAGCAGTAAAAGGACAGTTTCACCCCTCCACTTT.

The chain is built from TRBV18 and TRBJ1-2, with no clear D. CDR3 length: 15 residues. Germline V gene lookup returns CDR1 KGHSH and CDR2 LQKENI. Deletions cut 4 bases from V and 3 bases from J, with 15 bases between. CDR3 DNA sequence: TGTGCCAGCTCACGCCAGGAGGCATATGACTATGGCTACACCTTC. Its translation: CASSRQEAYDYGYTF.

The chain recombines TRBV7-9 with TRBJ2-3; D is possibly TRBD1 or TRBD2 (5 bases each). The length of the CDR3 is 15 residues. Trimming stripped 5 bases from V and 2 bases from J, with 14 bases between. Germline lookup yields CDR1 SEHNR and CDR2 FQNEAQ (reference sequence). In DNA, the CDR3 is TGTGCCAGCAGCGGTCGGGACGACTTCACAGATACGCAGTATTTT. This encodes CASSGRDDFTDTQYF.